The clone carrying this T cell receptor beta chain has a handful of counts. The data are from a study of early T cells in non-severe SARS-CoV-2 infection. Study context: Chains were not paired, and sequencing was done on bulk RNA from unsorted whole blood.

The library protocol tagged individual cDNA molecules with unique molecular identifiers. Using its own MiXCR run on the 5' RACE reads, TCRdb lists one record per CDR3 protein. This repertoire shows under 60,000 distinct CDR3 sequences, around 6% found once; its top ten account for 4.5%. V lost 3 bases and J 7 bases, leaving 12 bases between the germline ends. CDR3 length equals 13 residues. Germline values: CDR1 SQVTM, CDR2 ANQGSEA. The chain recombines TRBV29-1 with TRBJ1-4; D might be TRBD1 (5 bases). This receptor was identified in an adult who was a healthcare worker with PCR-confirmed SARS-CoV-2 infection or an uninfected control (not recorded which). The sequenced sample was whole blood. DNA of the CDR3: TGCAGCGTTGATTTGGGGGTCGGTGAAAAACTGTTTTTT. Amino acids: CSVDLGVGEKLFF.